The next 21 T cell receptor beta chains were all read from a single sample in a study of shared clonotypes between healthy human individuals. Clones were sequenced by immunoSEQ multiplex PCR, and TCRdb holds only the in-frame ones, with some missing. The data hold 2,500,000 or so clones, with 80% to 95% observed a single time. The sequencing input was naive CD4+ T cells from PBMCs. Subset noted: CD45RA+ positively selected. These receptors came from a man aged 18 to 29 in good health. Some clones in this sample may be carry-over from other donors' samples.

The chain has TRBV19 and TRBJ1-5; 7 bases agree with TRBD1. Germline CDR1 LNHDA, CDR2 SQIVND (reference sequence). The CDR3 totals 14 residues. After removal of 4 bases from V and 4 bases from J, the junction contained 4 bases not matched to a gene. The CDR3 sequence: CASSSRDRNQPQHF. CDR3 nucleotide sequence: TGTGCCAGTAGTAGCAGGGACAGAAATCAGCCCCAGCATTTT.

The chain is built from TRBV12-5 and TRBJ1-1, with no clear D. The CDR3 consists of 16 residues. Trimming stripped 6 bases from V and 0 bases from J, with 17 bases between. From germline, CDR1 is LGHNT and CDR2 FRNRAP. Written as DNA, the CDR3 is TGTGCTAGTGGCCCTTTTCTCGGGAACATGAACACTGAAGCTTTCTTT. This sequence encodes CASGPFLGNMNTEAFF.

The V call is TRBV7-2, the J call TRBJ2-1; weak D call: TRBD2 (5 bases). The CDR3 has 13 amino acids. Germline values: CDR1 SGHTA, CDR2 FQGNSA. V was trimmed by 5 bases and J by 8 bases, leaving 13 bases between them. CDR3 DNA: TGTGCCAGCAGCATGGACTCTGTCGATGAGCAGTTCTTC. Residues: CASSMDSVDEQFF.

The J gene is TRBJ1-2, the V gene TRBV28, with D perhaps matching TRBD1 (5 bases). Deletions cut 8 bases from V and 6 bases from J, with 10 bases between. Germline V lookup: CDR1 MDHEN, CDR2 SYDVKM. CDR3 length equals 11 residues. The CDR3 loop reads CASGGYNGYTF. The DNA for the CDR3 is TGTGCCAGCGGGGGTTACAATGGCTACACCTTC.

This clone was observed a few times. Other DNA sequences in this specimen translate into the identical CDR3. The rearrangement uses TRBV18 and TRBJ2-5; tentative D call: TRBD1 (6 bases). The CDR3 runs to 12 residues. V gave up 6 bases and J gave up 1 base, with 6 bases separating them. Germline V gene sequence: CDR1 KGHSH, CDR2 LQKENI. CDR3 sequence: CASSDSQETQYF. CDR3 sequence (DNA): TGTGCCAGCTCGGACAGCCAAGAGACCCAGTACTTC. Together with reference TRBV18 and TRBJ2-5, the CDR3 gives the full variable domain: NAGVMQNPRHLVRRRGQEARLRCSPMKGHSHVYWYRQLPEEGLKFMVYLQKENIIDESGMPKERFSAEFPKEGPSILRIQQVVRGDSAAYFCASSDSQETQYFGPGTRLLVL.

The chain uses TRBV4-1 and TRBJ2-5, with D possibly being TRBD1 (5 bases). V lost 2 bases, J lost 7 bases, and 17 bases lay in between. The CDR3 loop spans 15 amino acids. In germline, CDR1 is MGHRA, CDR2 YSYEKL. CDR3 amino acids: CASSQQGQDAGTQYF. CDR3 DNA: TGCGCCAGCAGCCAACAGGGTCAGGACGCCGGGACCCAGTACTTC.

This chain joins TRBV25-1 and TRBJ2-5; TRBD2 matches at 11 bases. Trimming took 3 bases from V and 5 from J; bases not matched to a gene: 11. CDR1 and CDR2 from the germline V gene are MGHDK and SYGVNS. The CDR3 has 17 amino acids. The CDR3 region is CASSDPGLAGKEETQYF. CDR3 sequence (DNA): TGTGCCAGCAGTGACCCCGGACTAGCGGGCAAGGAGGAGACCCAGTACTTC. The complete variable domain, with remaining parts taken from reference TRBV25-1 and TRBJ2-5, reads EADIYQTPRYLVIGTGKKITLECSQTMGHDKMYWYQQDPGMELHLIHYSYGVNSTEKGDLSSESTVSRIRTEHFPLTLESARPSHTSQYLCASSDPGLAGKEETQYFGPGTRLLVL.

The chain recombines TRBV7-8 with TRBJ2-7, with 9 bases fitting TRBD1. CDR1 and CDR2 from the germline V gene are SGHVS and FQNEAQ. The CDR3 length is 15 residues. V lost 4 bases and J lost 5; bases outside the gene matches: 9. The CDR3 region is CASSSPGTGLNEQYF. DNA for the CDR3: TGTGCCAGCAGCTCCCCCGGGACAGGGCTCAACGAGCAGTACTTC. Together with reference TRBV7-8 and TRBJ2-7, the CDR3 gives the full variable domain: GAGVSQSPRYKVAKRGQDVALRCDPISGHVSLFWYQQALGQGPEFLTYFQNEAQLDKSGLPSDRFFAERPEGSVSTLKIQRTQQEDSAVYLCASSSPGTGLNEQYFGPGTRLTVT.

The chain links TRBV11-2 to TRBJ2-6; tentatively, D is TRBD2 (5 bases). This CDR3 has 16 residues. Trimming took off 6 bases at V and 1 base at J, with 13 bases between the two ends. Looked up from germline, CDR1 is SGHAT and CDR2 is FQNNGV. DNA for the CDR3: TGTGCCAGCAGTACCCTCCGCGGGTCTGGGGCCAACGTCCTGACTTTC. Protein sequence: CASSTLRGSGANVLTF.

The chain joins TRBV28 to TRBJ2-2; D is perhaps TRBD2 (5 bases). The CDR3 contains 17 residues. CDR1 and CDR2 (germline): MDHEN, SYDVKM. Trimming took off 2 bases at V and 4 bases at J, with 17 bases between the two ends. CDR3 residues: CASSLSYRGGGTGELFF. CDR3 sequence (DNA): TGTGCCAGCAGTTTAAGTTATCGCGGAGGTGGCACCGGGGAGCTGTTTTTT.

The chain combines TRBV11-2 with TRBJ2-5; maybe TRBD1 (7 bases). Germline values: CDR1 SGHAT, CDR2 FQNNGV. This CDR3 is 15 amino acids long. Trimming removed 5 bases at V and 9 bases at J, with 22 bases between. CDR3 coding DNA: TGTGCCAGCAGCCTGACGGAGGGGGCCTGGTTGTCCCAGTACTTC. Protein: CASSLTEGAWLSQYF.

V is TRBV2 and J is TRBJ2-7; a possible D gene is TRBD1 (5 bases). V was pared by 6 bases and J by 3 bases, with 15 bases between. CDR1 is SNHLY and CDR2 is FYNNEI in the germline V gene. CDR3 length: 14 amino acids. In DNA form, the CDR3 reads TGTGCCAGCAGCAGACAGCCCAACTACTACGAGCAGTACTTC. Protein product: CASSRQPNYYEQYF. The full variable domain, with the rest looked up from reference TRBV2 and TRBJ2-7, is EPEVTQTPSHQVTQMGQEVILRCVPISNHLYFYWYRQILGQKVEFLVSFYNNEISEKSEIFDDQFSVERPDGSNFTLKIRSTKLEDSAMYFCASSRQPNYYEQYFGPGTRLTVT.

The J gene is TRBJ2-1, the V gene TRBV27; 11 bases fit TRBD2. The CDR3 is made up of 15 amino acids. V trimming: 5 bases; J trimming: 7 bases; junction bases outside the gene matches: 7. CDR1 and CDR2 (germline): MNHEY, SMNVEV (reference sequence). The CDR3 DNA follows: TGTGCCAGCAGTCGACTAGCGGGATCCCTGAATGAGCAGTTCTTC. This gives the protein CASSRLAGSLNEQFF.

A single count supports this clone. The chain uses TRBV10-3 and TRBJ2-1, with D perhaps matching TRBD2 (5 bases). Trimming removed 6 bases at V and 9 bases at J, with 15 bases between. Germline V CDR1 and CDR2: ENHRY, SYGVKD. The CDR3 runs to 13 residues. The CDR3 DNA is TGTGCCATCAGGCTGACTCCTCGGGGTGAGCAGTTCTTC. It yields the protein CAIRLTPRGEQFF.

The chain couples TRBV5-1 to TRBJ2-5; D could derive from TRBD1 or TRBD2 (5 bases each). CDR1 is SGHRS and CDR2 is YFSETQ in the germline V gene. The V end lost 7 bases, the J end lost 5 bases, and 18 bases lay between the germline ends. The CDR3 extends over 14 amino acids. CDR3 sequence (DNA): TGCGCCAGCTCCGGGACGCTACCCCCCGAGACCCAGTACTTC. Translation gives CASSGTLPPETQYF. The complete variable domain, with remaining parts taken from reference TRBV5-1 and TRBJ2-5, reads KAGVTQTPRYLIKTRGQQVTLSCSPISGHRSVSWYQQTPGQGLQFLFEYFSETQRNKGNFPGRFSGRQFSNSRSEMNVSTLELGDSALYLCASSGTLPPETQYFGPGTRLLVL.

The chain carries TRBV30 and TRBJ2-7, with TRBD1 identical over 9 bases. V gave up 3 bases and J gave up 0 bases; unmatched junction bases: 6. The CDR3 loop spans 15 amino acids. CDR1 and CDR2 (germline): GTSNPN, SVGIG (reference sequence). The CDR3 coding sequence is TGTGCCTGGAGCGGGACAGGGCTTCCCTCCTACGAGCAGTACTTC. This gives the protein CAWSGTGLPSYEQYF.

The chain combines TRBV7-2 with TRBJ1-3; 9 nucleotides agree with TRBD1. CDR1 SGHTA and CDR2 FQGNSA come from the germline V gene. This CDR3 region has 15 residues. Trimming removed 6 bases from V and 2 bases from J; junction bases left unmatched: 5. The CDR3 DNA reads TGTGCCAGCAGTCAAACAGGGGGCGCTGGAAACACCATATATTTT. Its protein product is CASSQTGGAGNTIYF.

The genes are TRBV5-4 and TRBJ2-3, with 7 bases aligning to TRBD2. CDR3 length: 15 residues. The V gene's germline CDR1 is SGHNT and CDR2 YYREEE (reference sequence). The junction had 10 bases not matched to a gene; V was cut back by 4 bases and J by 5 bases. DNA for the CDR3: TGTGCCAGCAGCCGCCTGGCGGGAGCAGGAGATACGCAGTATTTT. Protein: CASSRLAGAGDTQYF.

The rearrangement uses TRBV19 and TRBJ2-7; possibly TRBD2 for D (5 bases). Germline V lookup: CDR1 LNHDA, CDR2 SQIVND (reference sequence). V was cut by 5 bases and J by 4 bases, with 15 bases left in between. The CDR3 is 14 residues long. This CDR3 reads CASSGWSGGYEQYF. As DNA, the CDR3 is TGTGCCAGTAGTGGGTGGTCCGGAGGTTACGAGCAGTACTTC.

The chain links TRBV5-1 to TRBJ2-1; D may be TRBD2 (5 bases). The CDR3 runs to 17 residues. The V end lost 0 bases, the J end lost 1 base, and 14 bases lay between the germline ends. Germline V lookup: CDR1 SGHRS, CDR2 YFSETQ. The CDR3 sequence is CASSLVPQEESYNEQFF. The CDR3 DNA reads as TGCGCCAGCAGCTTGGTGCCGCAGGAGGAGTCCTACAATGAGCAGTTCTTC.

This chain joins TRBV28 and TRBJ1-2, with a possible D match to TRBD1 (6 bases). The germline gives CDR1 MDHEN, CDR2 SYDVKM. The CDR3 has 18 residues. Deletions cut 6 bases from V and 5 bases from J, with 28 bases between. The CDR3 DNA reads TGTGCCAGCAGGCAACAGGCGGAGAAACAGGGCTTCTTATATGGCTACACCTTC. Its protein product is CASRQQAEKQGFLYGYTF.